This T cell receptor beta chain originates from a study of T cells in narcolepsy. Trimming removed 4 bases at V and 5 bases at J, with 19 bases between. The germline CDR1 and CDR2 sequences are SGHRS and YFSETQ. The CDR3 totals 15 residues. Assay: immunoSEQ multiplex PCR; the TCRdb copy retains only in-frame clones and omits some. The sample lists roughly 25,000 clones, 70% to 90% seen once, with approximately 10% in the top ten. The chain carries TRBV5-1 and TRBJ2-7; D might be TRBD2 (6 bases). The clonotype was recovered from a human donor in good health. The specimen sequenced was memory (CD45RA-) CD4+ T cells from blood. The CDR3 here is CASSLVVSGEDEQYF. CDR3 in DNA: TGCGCCAGCAGCCTGGTGGTCTCCGGGGAGGACGAGCAGTACTTC.